This TCR beta chain was found in a study of cytomegalovirus exposure and HLA in healthy donors. Primers: 60 Vbeta forward and 13 Jbeta reverse. This table comes from immunoSEQ multiplex PCR, and its TCRdb copy is limited to in-frame clones, with some not included. Of 100,000 to 150,000 clones detected, 80% appear once; the ten largest clones hold 8.9%. CDR3 length equals 16 residues. The V and J ends lost 6 bases and 7 bases, in that order; junction bases with no gene match: 9. Germline V gene sequence: CDR1 LNHDA, CDR2 SQIVND (reference sequence). This clone appeared once. Its antigen remains unknown. General observations from the study: In a later analysis, TCR beta V- and J-gene trimming was associated with a missense DCLRE1C variant.

The rearrangement joins TRBV19 to TRBJ2-2, with 12 bases matching TRBD2. Sequenced material: PBMCs. The clonotype originates from a man aged 25-45 years in good health and CMV-seropositive. DNA of the CDR3: TGTGCCAGTAGCTACCGGACTAGCGGGGTTAACGGGGAGCTGTTTTTT. The encoded protein is CASSYRTSGVNGELFF.